This T cell receptor (beta chain) was recovered during a study of CD8+CD57+ T cells in acquired aplastic anemia. Overall study: The mean DNA yield obtained from sorted CD4+ and CD8+ cells came to around 3 ug.

Template material for TCR beta VDJ and CDR3 profiling consisted of genomic DNA. TCRdb itself ran the reads through MiXCR, one entry per CDR3 protein. Altogether approximately 300,000 distinct CDR3 sequences are present, 45% to 65% being singletons, with the ten largest covering 1% to 1.5%. It was patients with CD8+CD57+ cell expansion by flow cytometry who were chosen for sequencing. The CDR3 runs 18 residues. CDR1 and CDR2 (germline): LNHDA, SQIVND (reference sequence). V shed 6 bases, J shed 0 bases, and the junction held 10 bases outside the gene matches. The receptor was derived from a human donor with aplastic anemia. The chain employs TRBV19 and TRBJ1-3, with TRBD1 identical over 11 bases. The sequenced material came from sorted CD4+, CD8+, or CD8+CD57+ T cells (not recorded which) from PBMCs. The DNA of the CDR3 is TGTGCCAGTAGGCCTCGGACAGGGGGCTCCTTCTCTGGAAACACCATATATTTT. Its translation: CASRPRTGGSFSGNTIYF.